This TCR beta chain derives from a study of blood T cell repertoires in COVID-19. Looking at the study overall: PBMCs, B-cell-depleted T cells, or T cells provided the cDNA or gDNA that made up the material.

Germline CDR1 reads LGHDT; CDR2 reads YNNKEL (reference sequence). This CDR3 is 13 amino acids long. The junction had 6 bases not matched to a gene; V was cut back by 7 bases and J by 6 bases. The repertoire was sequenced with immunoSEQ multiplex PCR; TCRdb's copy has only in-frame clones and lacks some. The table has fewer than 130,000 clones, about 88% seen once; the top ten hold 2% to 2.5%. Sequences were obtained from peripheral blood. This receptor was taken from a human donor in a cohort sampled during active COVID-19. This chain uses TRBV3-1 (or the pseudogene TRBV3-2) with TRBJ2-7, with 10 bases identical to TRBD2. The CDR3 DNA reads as TGTGCCAGCAAAAGCCTAGCGGGAGTCGAGCAGTACTTC. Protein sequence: CASKSLAGVEQYF.